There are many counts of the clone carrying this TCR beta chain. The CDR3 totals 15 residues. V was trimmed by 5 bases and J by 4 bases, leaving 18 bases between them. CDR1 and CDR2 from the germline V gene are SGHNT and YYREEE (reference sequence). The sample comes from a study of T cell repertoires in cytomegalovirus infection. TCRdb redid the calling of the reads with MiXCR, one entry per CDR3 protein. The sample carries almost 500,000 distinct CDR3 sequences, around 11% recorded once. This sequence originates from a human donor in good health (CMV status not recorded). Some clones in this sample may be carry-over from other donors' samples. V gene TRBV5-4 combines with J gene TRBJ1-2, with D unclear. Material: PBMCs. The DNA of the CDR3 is TGTGCCAGCAGTCTAGAGGTTCGCAATCTCTATGGCTACACCTTC. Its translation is CASSLEVRNLYGYTF.